This T cell receptor (beta chain) is drawn from a study of CD4 T cell repertoires and nickel (dated by TCRdb to 2019 to 2021). This clonotype has a handful of counts. Its antigen is still unknown. Qualities for individual bases were not recorded, and no much larger clone is one base off. The library was produced with RT-PCR. TCRdb names Illumina MiSeq as the instrument used. The public reads were run again by TCRdb, first through fastp at Q25 and then through MiXCR, and only productive beta chains were kept. Here each entry gathers all rows of one CDR3 protein and keeps the most common genes and DNA. This sample gives fewer than 500 distinct CDR3 sequences in total; less than 60% of them show up just once. 10% to 12% of the sample lies in the top ten. The clonotype comes from a human donor in a nickel allergy study, with or without nickel allergy (not recorded which). It is not recorded whether this sample comes from one donor or several. The specimen was CD4+ T cells from blood, not recorded whether cultured.

The CDR3 reads CASSLTRTGPMNTEAFF. At the DNA level, the sequence is TGTGCCAGCTCACTGACCAGGACAGGGCCTATGAACACTGAAGCTTTCTTT. Recombination connected TRBV18 to TRBJ1-1; 8 nucleotides in the junction match TRBD1. V is cut back by 4 bases and J by 0 bases, with 10 bases in the junction unmatched. Measured from the cysteine to the phenylalanine, the CDR3 is 17 residues long. Left in the record is the CDR3 DNA by itself, 51 bases read in frame from the first base. The germline V gene sets CDR1 to KGHSH and CDR2 to LQKENI.